The next 5 T cell receptor beta chains were all read from a single sample in a study of cytomegalovirus exposure and HLA in healthy donors. The PCR contained 60 Vbeta and 13 Jbeta primers. Some clones are missing from TCRdb's copy, which holds only in-frame ones; the method was immunoSEQ multiplex PCR. This sample has tens of thousands of clones, with roughly four fifths found just once. Sequenced input: PBMCs. These receptors were collected from a man aged 45-65 years in good health and CMV-seronegative.

This sequence joins TRBV5-1 and TRBJ2-1; D is undetermined. The germline V gene has CDR1 SGHRS and CDR2 YFSETQ. The V gene lost 5 bases and the J gene lost 2 bases, with 8 bases spanning the gap. This CDR3 region has 13 residues. Here the CDR3 reads CASRSSAYNEQFF. The CDR3 nucleotides read TGCGCCAGCAGATCCTCAGCCTACAATGAGCAGTTCTTC.

J is TRBJ1-1 and V is TRBV10-2; D is perhaps TRBD1 (5 bases). The germline V and J ends were trimmed by 7 bases and 2 bases, with 17 bases remaining between them. The length of the CDR3 is 15 residues. CDR1 and CDR2 from the germline V gene are WSHSY and SAAADI. CDR3 in amino acids: CASTESRTTNTEAFF. The CDR3, as DNA: TGCGCCAGCACCGAGAGCCGGACAACCAACACTGAAGCTTTCTTT.

V gene TRBV4-1 combines with J gene TRBJ2-5; a weak D match, TRBD1 (5 bases). Trimming cost V 1 base and J 1 base, with 10 bases left between them. CDR1 is MGHRA and CDR2 is YSYEKL in the germline V gene. The CDR3 spans 15 residues. CDR3 region: CASSQGPGFQETQYF. The CDR3 DNA is TGCGCCAGCAGCCAAGGACCAGGGTTCCAAGAGACCCAGTACTTC.

This chain uses TRBV5-6 with TRBJ2-4; 9 bases are shared with TRBD2. The germline V gene encodes CDR1 SGHDT and CDR2 YYEEEE. The CDR3 extends over 15 amino acids. V gave up 5 bases and J gave up 4 bases; unmatched junction bases: 7. The CDR3, as DNA: TGTGCCAGCAGTCGCGGGGGGGCCGGGAAAAACATTCAGTACTTC. This translates into CASSRGGAGKNIQYF.

The J gene is TRBJ1-1, the V gene TRBV28; no clear D gene. Per the germline V gene, CDR1 is MDHEN and CDR2 is SYDVKM. The length of the CDR3 is 12 residues. The germline V and J ends were trimmed by 2 bases and 1 base, with 2 bases remaining between them. The CDR3 spells CASSLQNTEAFF. In DNA form, the CDR3 reads TGTGCCAGCAGTTTACAGAACACTGAAGCTTTCTTT.